What follows are 7 T cell receptor beta chains derived from one specimen sequenced in a study of regulatory T cells in long-lasting Graves disease. Time point given: newly diagnosed GD, antithyroid drugs for less than 3 months. RNA extracted from PBMCs served as the sequencing template. Both iRepertoire HTBI primers and Arm-PCR of CDR3 regions were used to build the TCR beta libraries. TCRdb ran MiXCR on the multiplex PCR reads and lists one entry per CDR3 protein. The sample has a few hundred thousand distinct CDR3 sequences, 15% to 20% seen once; the top ten hold 14%. The same data also contributed to another study, on T cells in Graves' hyperthyroidism and ophthalmopathy.

Sequencing used peripheral blood mononuclear cells (PBMCs), obtained at new diagnosis, from a patient treated with antithyroid drugs. Every receptor here comes from a woman younger than 45 with Graves disease.

This clonotype was counted at least ten times. The chain links TRBV20-1 to TRBJ1-2; D is unclear. Germline values: CDR1 DFQATT, CDR2 SNEGSKA (reference sequence). Trimming pared 1 base from V and 2 bases from J, leaving 17 bases between. This CDR3 comprises 16 residues. CDR3 sequence reads: CSARARELTKNYGYTF. The CDR3 region has the DNA TGCAGTGCTAGAGCCCGCGAGTTGACGAAAAACTATGGCTACACCTTC.

The chain employs TRBV7-9 and TRBJ1-2; 7 nucleotides line up with TRBD1. The ends lost 5 bases at V and 4 bases at J; junction bases unmatched: 10. The CDR3 extends over 15 amino acids. Germline CDR1 SEHNR, CDR2 FQNEAQ (reference sequence). The CDR3 protein is CASSPYRGDGYGYTF. DNA of the CDR3: TGTGCCAGCAGCCCCTACAGGGGCGATGGCTATGGCTACACCTTC.

Ten or more counts support this clonotype. The V call is TRBV20-1, the J call TRBJ1-1, with TRBD1 as a possible D gene (6 bases). CDR3 length: 11 residues. V was cut by 4 bases and J by 5 bases, with 8 bases left in between. CDR1 and CDR2 (germline): DFQATT, SNEGSKA (reference sequence). The CDR3 sequence: CSATQGTEAFF. The CDR3 bases are TGCAGTGCTACACAGGGAACTGAAGCTTTCTTT.

This clonotype was counted many times. The gene calls are TRBV7-2 and TRBJ2-1, with 9 bases that match TRBD2. This CDR3 is built from 16 residues. The trim removed 5 bases at V and 0 bases at J, leaving 5 bases unmatched. Per germline, CDR1 SGHTA and CDR2 FQGNSA. CDR3 nucleotides: TGTGCCAGCAGCACCTATAGCGGGGGCTCCTACAATGAGCAGTTCTTC. Translated: CASSTYSGGSYNEQFF.

Worth noting for this clonotype: Being one base from a much bigger clone, this may be a read error. The chain links TRBV6-1 to TRBJ2-5; no reliable D call. Deletions cut 9 bases from V and 5 bases from J, with 16 bases between. The CDR3 consists of 13 residues. The germline V gene encodes CDR1 MNHNS and CDR2 SASEGT. For the CDR3, the DNA is TGTGCCAGTGCGTGGGCCCGCCTGGAGACCCAGTACTTC. This gives the protein CASAWARLETQYF.

V gene TRBV6-2 or TRBV6-3 combines with J gene TRBJ2-5; TRBD2 is a possible D gene (6 bases). V lost 0 bases, J lost 5 bases, and 7 bases lay in between. This CDR3 has 13 amino acids. Germline CDR1 is MNHEY and CDR2 is SVGEGT. The CDR3 DNA sequence: TGTGCCAGCAGTTACTCTCTAGCGGAGACCCAGTACTTC. Encoded protein: CASSYSLAETQYF.

CDR3 residues: CASSFWAEISTNEKLFF. CDR3 bases: TGTGCCAGCAGCTTTTGGGCGGAGATATCAACTAATGAAAAACTGTTTTTT. V usage is TRBV7-8 and J usage is TRBJ1-4, with D unclear. The CDR3 consists of 17 residues. The germline gives CDR1 SGHVS, CDR2 FQNEAQ. Deletions cut 3 bases from V and 0 bases from J, with 14 bases between. Variable domain in full (rest from reference TRBV7-8 and TRBJ1-4): GAGVSQSPRYKVAKRGQDVALRCDPISGHVSLFWYQQALGQGPEFLTYFQNEAQLDKSGLPSDRFFAERPEGSVSTLKIQRTQQEDSAVYLCASSFWAEISTNEKLFFGSGTQLSVL.